These 28 T cell receptor beta chains were sequenced from one sample in a study of shared clonotypes between healthy human individuals (TCRdb year 2020). Libraries were made using the immunoSEQ multiplex PCR assay. TCRdb holds this immuneACCESS table with in-frame rearrangements only. Some clones are missing; in checked studies, unresolved V genes explain under half, and the rest has no known cause. The sample includes fewer than 400,000 clones, with less than 85% observed a single time. The ten largest account for approximately 10% of the sample. Specimen: memory CD4+ T cells sorted from blood. The label giving this sample's cell subset or site can be read as: CD45RA-negative fraction. These receptors were obtained from a man younger than 40 in good health.

This rearrangement joins TRBV28 to TRBJ1-1; possible D gene TRBD1, 5 bases. Germline CDR1 and CDR2: MDHEN and SYDVKM. V shed 6 bases and J shed 0 bases, with 14 bases lying between them. This CDR3 is built from 15 residues. The CDR3: CASSRRQSMNTEAFF. In DNA, the CDR3 is TGTGCCAGCAGCAGACGACAGTCCATGAACACTGAAGCTTTCTTT. Supplemented by reference TRBV28 and TRBJ1-1, the full variable domain reads DVKVTQSSRYLVKRTGEKVFLECVQDMDHENMFWYRQDPGLGLRLIYFSYDVKMKEKGDIPEGYSVSREKKERFSLILESASTNQTSMYLCASSRRQSMNTEAFFGQGTRLTVV.

CDR3: CASRADLSYEQYF. The CDR3 DNA follows: TGTGCCAGCAGAGCAGACCTCTCCTACGAGCAGTACTTC. The genes are TRBV6-1 and TRBJ2-7; D not certain. This CDR3 has 13 amino acids. The germline V gene encodes CDR1 MNHNS and CDR2 SASEGT. Trimming pared 6 bases from V and 0 bases from J, leaving 9 bases between.

As DNA, the CDR3 is TGTGCCACCAGCGTTCGGACAGGGACCTACGAGCAGTACTTC. As protein: CATSVRTGTYEQYF. The V gene is TRBV15, the J gene TRBJ2-7, with 8 bases matching TRBD1. The J segment lost 2 bases and the V segment lost 5 bases, leaving 5 bases of the junction unmatched. CDR1 is LNHNV and CDR2 is YYDKDF in the germline V gene (reference sequence). This CDR3 has 14 amino acids.

The genes are TRBV18 and TRBJ1-1; TRBD1 matches at 11 bases. Per germline, CDR1 KGHSH and CDR2 LQKENI. The J segment lost 6 bases and the V segment lost 3 bases, leaving 6 bases of the junction unmatched. The CDR3 is made up of 15 amino acids. In DNA, the CDR3 is TGTGCCAGCTCACCGGGACAGGGGGACTCTCCTGAAGCTTTCTTT. Translating gives CASSPGQGDSPEAFF.

The V call is TRBV2, the J call TRBJ2-5; TRBD2 agrees at 12 bases. The CDR3 sequence is 15 residues long. The germline V gene has CDR1 SNHLY and CDR2 FYNNEI. J gave up 7 bases and V 2 bases, and 5 bases lay outside the gene matches. Here the CDR3 reads CASSENLAGGGTQYF. In DNA, the CDR3 is TGTGCCAGCAGTGAAAACCTAGCGGGAGGGGGGACCCAGTACTTC.

This sequence joins TRBV5-6 and TRBJ2-2; D gene ambiguous. Germline V gene sequence: CDR1 SGHDT, CDR2 YYEEEE. The CDR3 consists of 15 residues. V lost 3 bases to trimming and J lost 5 bases, with 14 bases between them. The DNA for the CDR3 is TGTGCCAGCAGCTCTATAAAACGTGGGACCGGGGAGCTGTTTTTT. Translated, it gives CASSSIKRGTGELFF.

This chain joins TRBV11-3 and TRBJ1-2; D is perhaps TRBD1 (6 bases). Germline CDR1 and CDR2: SGHNT and YENEEA. The CDR3 runs 11 residues. V shed 10 bases and J shed 8 bases, with 14 bases lying between them. In DNA form, the CDR3 reads TGTGCCAACACAGGGATGCGAGGCTACACCTTC. As protein: CANTGMRGYTF.

The chain joins TRBV19 to TRBJ1-4, with no clear D. Germline assignment: CDR1 LNHDA and CDR2 SQIVND (reference sequence). Trimming left V 8 bases short and J 8 bases short, with 24 bases between. The CDR3 runs 16 residues. The CDR3 DNA is TGTGCCAGTGCGCGACAAGGCCTACCCACCCGGGAAAAACTGTTTTTT. It codes for CASARQGLPTREKLFF.

Turning to this clone: This may stem from a read error, because a much larger clone lies one nucleotide away. The chain joins TRBV9 to TRBJ2-7, with 11 nucleotides matching TRBD2. Germline loops: CDR1 SGDLS, CDR2 YYNGEE. Unmatched junction bases numbered 4, after V lost 4 bases and J lost 1 base. This CDR3 spans 15 amino acids. CDR3 in DNA: TGTGCCAGCAGCCCGGGACTAGCGGATTCCTACGAGCAGTACTTC. As protein: CASSPGLADSYEQYF.

The gene calls are TRBV4-1 and TRBJ1-5; D is unresolved. The length of the CDR3 is 16 residues. V gave up 1 base and J gave up 3 bases, with 13 bases separating them. The germline CDR1 and CDR2 sequences are MGHRA and YSYEKL. The CDR3 is CASSQVVGGYNQPQHF. In DNA form, the CDR3 reads TGCGCCAGCAGCCAAGTTGTAGGTGGCTACAATCAGCCCCAGCATTTT.

CDR3 sequence reads: CASSLLIAGGPNTGELFF. The CDR3 region has the DNA TGTGCCAGCAGCTTATTGATTGCGGGAGGGCCGAACACCGGGGAGCTGTTTTTT. The V gene is TRBV7-7, the J gene TRBJ2-2; the match to TRBD2 covers 9 bases. CDR3 length: 18 amino acids. CDR1 and CDR2 from the germline V gene are SSHAT and FNYEAQ (reference sequence). Trimming took 2 bases from V and 0 from J; bases not matched to a gene: 7. Combining the CDR3 with reference TRBV7-7 and TRBJ2-2 gives the whole variable domain GAGVSQSPRYKVTKRGQDVTLRCDPISSHATLYWYQQALGQGPEFLTYFNYEAQPDKSGLPSDRFSAERPEGSISTLTIQRTEQRDSAMYRCASSLLIAGGPNTGELFFGEGSRLTVL.

This clone has more than one count but fewer than ten. V gene TRBV9 combines with J gene TRBJ2-1, with TRBD2 matching 13 bases. V gave up 3 bases and J gave up 6 bases; unmatched junction bases: 3. CDR3 size: 15 residues. Germline values: CDR1 SGDLS, CDR2 YYNGEE. The CDR3 DNA reads TGTGCCAGCAGCGGGGGACTAGCGGGGAGCAATGAGCAGTTCTTC. Translation gives CASSGGLAGSNEQFF.

Ten or more counts support this clone. The chain couples TRBV7-8 to TRBJ1-2, with D maybe TRBD1 (5 bases). V shed 5 bases and J shed 6 bases, with 16 bases lying between them. Germline CDR1 SGHVS, CDR2 FQNEAQ. CDR3 size: 14 residues. The CDR3 DNA sequence: TGTGCCAGCAGCCCCGTGGGGGGTGAGGATGGCTACACCTTC. Amino acids: CASSPVGGEDGYTF.

The sample holds a few counts of this clone. The chain combines TRBV10-3 with TRBJ2-7; possible D gene TRBD1, 7 bases. The CDR3 contains 14 residues. The germline V gene encodes CDR1 ENHRY and CDR2 SYGVKD. Trimming stripped 3 bases from V and 3 bases from J, with 12 bases between. CDR3 nucleotides: TGTGCCATCAGTGACCCCAGGGGGGTCTACGAGCAGTACTTC. Amino acid sequence: CAISDPRGVYEQYF.

This chain uses TRBV18 with TRBJ1-1; no definite D call. The germline CDR1 and CDR2 sequences are KGHSH and LQKENI. V was clipped by 2 bases and J by 0 bases, with 16 bases between them. This CDR3 has 17 residues. The CDR3 sequence: CASSPVHSSSLNTEAFF. The CDR3 DNA follows: TGTGCCAGCTCACCAGTTCACAGCTCGTCCTTGAACACTGAAGCTTTCTTT.

The rearrangement uses TRBV7-8 and TRBJ1-2; D is perhaps TRBD1 (6 bases). Germline CDR1 is SGHVS and CDR2 is FQNEAQ. V shed 5 bases and J shed 8 bases, with 27 bases lying between them. The CDR3 contains 17 residues. In DNA form, the CDR3 reads TGTGCCAGCAGCCTAGGGGCCCCCCGACAGGTCATAGGGGGCTACACCTTC. Its translation: CASSLGAPRQVIGGYTF.

The V and J genes are TRBV7-9 and TRBJ1-5; D gene unclear. CDR1 and CDR2 from the germline V gene are SEHNR and FQNEAQ (reference sequence). V was shortened by 3 bases and J by 1 base, with 1 base between the two germline ends. The CDR3 contains 12 residues. The CDR3 coding sequence is TGTGCCAGCAGCTTGAGCAATCAGCCCCAGCATTTT. It specifies CASSLSNQPQHF. Full variable domain (remainder filled in from reference TRBV7-9 and TRBJ1-5): DTGVSQNPRHKITKRGQNVTFRCDPISEHNRLYWYRQTLGQGPEFLTYFQNEAQLEKSRLLSDRFSAERPKGSFSTLEIQRTEQGDSAMYLCASSLSNQPQHFGDGTRLSIL.

Worth noting for this clone: Other DNA sequences from this sample encode an identical CDR3 as well. This sequence joins TRBV5-1 and TRBJ1-4, with D possibly matching TRBD1 (6 bases). Germline V CDR1 and CDR2: SGHRS, YFSETQ. V was shortened by 0 bases and J by 6 bases, with 12 bases between the two germline ends. This CDR3 comprises 15 residues. DNA for the CDR3: TGCGCCAGCAGCTTGGCGGGGGCCGGTGATGAAAAACTGTTTTTT. Its protein is CASSLAGAGDEKLFF.

The rearrangement joins TRBV19 to TRBJ2-7; no firm D call. The germline CDR1 and CDR2 sequences are LNHDA and SQIVND (reference sequence). The CDR3 contains 14 residues. Deletions cut 5 bases from V and 0 bases from J, with 11 bases between. Here the CDR3 DNA reads TGTGCCAGTAGTGAAACAACCCTCTCCTACGAGCAGTACTTC. This gives the protein CASSETTLSYEQYF.

This chain connects TRBV21-1 to TRBJ2-7; whether TRBD1, the table's D call, matches the DNA was not checked. TRBV21-1 is tagged as a pseudogene. The CDR3 totals 15 residues. Here the CDR3 DNA reads TGTGCCAGCAGCAGAGCCCTCGGACAGACATACGAGCAGTACTTC. Encoded protein: CASSRALGQTYEQYF.

The chain couples TRBV30 to TRBJ2-7; D not certain. This CDR3 is built from 14 residues. With 3 bases removed from V and 4 bases from J, the gap between germline ends came to 16 bases. Per the germline V gene, CDR1 is GTSNPN and CDR2 is SVGIG (reference sequence). In DNA, the CDR3 is TGTGCCTGGAGGGGTTCCCCCCTCGTATACGAGCAGTACTTC. This sequence encodes CAWRGSPLVYEQYF.

The chain joins TRBV18 to TRBJ1-2; D possibly corresponds to TRBD1 (5 bases). Germline CDR1 reads KGHSH; CDR2 reads LQKENI. The CDR3 loop spans 13 amino acids. Trimming cost V 5 bases and J 6 bases, with 13 bases left between them. The CDR3, as DNA: TGTGCCAGCTCAGGAAGCGCAGGGAATGGCTACACCTTC. This gives the protein CASSGSAGNGYTF.

The V call is TRBV15, the J call TRBJ2-7; D is undetermined. Germline lookup yields CDR1 LNHNV and CDR2 YYDKDF (reference sequence). Trimming took off 1 base at V and 0 bases at J, with 10 bases between the two ends. This CDR3 is 15 amino acids long. The CDR3 loop reads CATSRGTALSYEQYF. CDR3 DNA: TGTGCCACCAGCAGAGGGACCGCGCTCTCCTACGAGCAGTACTTC.

This clone was counted between two and nine times. The CDR3 DNA is TGTGCCATCAGTGATGTGAGAAGAACTGAAGCTTTCTTT. Translated, it gives CAISDVRRTEAFF. The chain is built from TRBV10-3 and TRBJ1-1; D is unresolved. Per germline, CDR1 ENHRY and CDR2 SYGVKD. Trimming removed 3 bases at V and 5 bases at J, with 10 bases between. This CDR3 has 13 residues.

This chain connects TRBV11-2 to TRBJ2-7, with a weak D call TRBD2 (6 bases). V lost 0 bases and J lost 0, with 12 bases in between. This CDR3 contains 16 residues. The germline V gene has CDR1 SGHAT and CDR2 FQNNGV. The CDR3 DNA sequence: TGTGCCAGCAGCTTAGACGCGGGGACTGACTCCTACGAGCAGTACTTC. Translated, it gives CASSLDAGTDSYEQYF.

This clone was recorded a few times. Written as DNA, the CDR3 is TGTGCCAGCAGTACCGGGACAATCACCGAAAAACTGTTTTTT. This gives the protein CASSTGTITEKLFF. The chain joins TRBV6-1 to TRBJ1-4; the D gene is possibly TRBD1 (6 bases). The CDR3 has 14 residues. Germline V CDR1 and CDR2: MNHNS, SASEGT. V dropped 5 bases and J dropped 8 bases, with 15 bases sitting between them.

The DNA of the CDR3 is TGTGCCAGCAGCTCACAGGGGGGCTACAATGAGCAGTTCTTC. Protein product: CASSSQGGYNEQFF. The chain combines TRBV7-2 with TRBJ2-1, with TRBD1 matching 8 bases. V lost 4 bases, J lost 3 bases, and 2 bases stayed unmatched. The CDR3 has 14 amino acids. CDR1 is SGHTA, CDR2 FQGNSA, per germline. The variable domain in full, with the rest retrieved from reference TRBV7-2 and TRBJ2-1, is GAGVSQSPSNKVTEKGKDVELRCDPISGHTALYWYRQSLGQGLEFLIYFQGNSAPDKSGLPSDRFSAERTGGSVSTLTIQRTQQEDSAVYLCASSSQGGYNEQFFGPGTRLTVL.

V gene TRBV14 combines with J gene TRBJ2-7; 7 bases agree with TRBD1. V trimming: 5 bases; J trimming: 5 bases; junction bases outside the gene matches: 9. The CDR3 totals 14 residues. Germline V gene sequence: CDR1 SGHDN, CDR2 FVKESK. DNA for the CDR3: TGTGCCAGCAGCGACAGACAGGGTTGGAACGAGCAGTACTTC. Protein: CASSDRQGWNEQYF.